The 27 T cell receptor beta chains presented below share a single source sample, sequenced in a study of control samples from healthy donors and cancer patients. Repertoires were generated with immunoSEQ multiplex PCR, while TCRdb's copy carries only in-frame clones and drops some. The sample shows approximately 170,000 clones, 90% to 95% of them seen only once. Sequencing was carried out using blood. These receptor sequences come from a woman in her twenties or thirties in good health.

This chain joins TRBV4-2 and TRBJ2-2; TRBD2 agrees at 8 bases. This CDR3 comprises 16 residues. J was trimmed by 7 bases and V by 0 bases; bases with no gene match: 7. The germline gives CDR1 LGHNA, CDR2 YNFKEQ. As DNA, the CDR3 is TGTGCCAGCAGCCAAGAGAATAGCGGGAATAGCGGGGAGCTGTTTTTT. Encoded protein: CASSQENSGNSGELFF.

The V call is TRBV5-1, the J call TRBJ1-3; perhaps TRBD1 as D (6 bases). CDR3 size: 13 residues. With 4 bases removed from V and 4 bases from J, the gap between germline ends came to 9 bases. Germline V gene sequence: CDR1 SGHRS, CDR2 YFSETQ. The CDR3 DNA sequence: TGCGCCAGCAGCGGAGGGGGGGGAAACACCATATATTTT. Translated: CASSGGGGNTIYF. Using reference TRBV5-1 and TRBJ1-3 for the parts outside the CDR3, the full variable domain is KAGVTQTPRYLIKTRGQQVTLSCSPISGHRSVSWYQQTPGQGLQFLFEYFSETQRNKGNFPGRFSGRQFSNSRSEMNVSTLELGDSALYLCASSGGGGNTIYFGEGSWLTVV.

There are a few counts of this clone. The chain links TRBV6-2 or TRBV6-3 to TRBJ1-5, with D perhaps TRBD1 (6 bases). CDR3 length: 15 residues. The ends were cut back, 2 bases at V and 2 bases at J, with 10 bases in the middle. Germline assignment: CDR1 MNHEY and CDR2 SVGEGT. Here the CDR3 DNA reads TGTGCCAGCAGTTACCCTCCAGGGGGCAATCAGCCCCAGCATTTT. It translates to CASSYPPGGNQPQHF.

The J gene is TRBJ2-3, the V gene TRBV7-2; 9 positions match TRBD1. In germline, CDR1 is SGHTA, CDR2 FQGNSA. The V and J ends lost 1 base and 4 bases, in that order; junction bases with no gene match: 3. This CDR3 is 15 amino acids long. The CDR3: CASSLDRGLPDTQYF. The CDR3 DNA reads TGTGCCAGCAGCTTAGACAGGGGGCTCCCAGATACGCAGTATTTT.

V gene TRBV6-2 or TRBV6-3 combines with J gene TRBJ1-1, with 7 positions matching TRBD1. Germline values: CDR1 MNHEY, CDR2 SVGEGT. The junction had 3 bases not matched to a gene; V was cut back by 4 bases and J by 4 bases. The CDR3 is 13 residues long. As DNA, the CDR3 is TGTGCCAGCAGTTTGACAGGGCCCACTGAAGCTTTCTTT. It codes for CASSLTGPTEAFF.

To note about this clone: This same CDR3 is encoded by further DNA sequences in the sample. The CDR3, as DNA: TGTGCCAGTAGTATAGCCAGGGGGAACTATGGCTACACCTTC. Amino acids: CASSIARGNYGYTF. This chain uses TRBV19 with TRBJ1-2; 7 bases align to TRBD1. CDR1 and CDR2 from the germline V gene are LNHDA and SQIVND (reference sequence). This CDR3 comprises 14 residues. Trimming took 1 base from V and 2 from J; bases not matched to a gene: 1. Drawing the rest from reference TRBV19 and TRBJ1-2, the complete variable domain is DGGITQSPKYLFRKEGQNVTLSCEQNLNHDAMYWYRQDPGQGLRLIYYSQIVNDFQKGDIAEGYSVSREKKESFPLTVTSAQKNPTAFYLCASSIARGNYGYTFGSGTRLTVV.

The chain carries TRBV14 and TRBJ2-7; 7 nucleotides align to TRBD2. Per germline, CDR1 SGHDN and CDR2 FVKESK. With 0 bases clipped from V and 3 bases from J, the junction kept 5 bases outside the gene matches. The CDR3 loop spans 15 amino acids. The CDR3 sequence is CASSQDRGGSYEQYF. The CDR3 DNA is TGTGCCAGCAGCCAAGATCGGGGCGGGAGCTACGAGCAGTACTTC.

The V call is TRBV7-2, the J call TRBJ2-7; 12 bases are shared with TRBD1. V was pared by 5 bases and J by 5 bases, with 7 bases of the junction left unmatched. The V gene's germline CDR1 is SGHTA and CDR2 FQGNSA. The length of the CDR3 is 15 residues. In nucleotides, the CDR3 is TGTGCCAGCAGCACCGGGACAGGGGGCTGGGACGAGCAGTACTTC. Amino acid sequence: CASSTGTGGWDEQYF. Full variable domain (remainder filled in from reference TRBV7-2 and TRBJ2-7): GAGVSQSPSNKVTEKGKDVELRCDPISGHTALYWYRQSLGQGLEFLIYFQGNSAPDKSGLPSDRFSAERTGGSVSTLTIQRTQQEDSAVYLCASSTGTGGWDEQYFGPGTRLTVT.

The CDR3 here is CASSKREGPYEQYF. Here the CDR3 DNA reads TGTGCCAGCAGTAAGCGGGAGGGCCCCTACGAGCAGTACTTC. The chain employs TRBV27 and TRBJ2-7; 10 nucleotides line up with TRBD2. The CDR3 is 14 amino acids. The V gene end was trimmed by 5 bases and the J gene end by 2 bases; junction bases not matched to a gene: 3. Germline V lookup: CDR1 MNHEY, CDR2 SMNVEV (reference sequence).

V gene TRBV3-1 (or the pseudogene TRBV3-2) combines with J gene TRBJ1-1; D gene unclear. The V gene lost 0 bases and the J gene lost 0 bases, with 8 bases spanning the gap. Germline-derived CDR1 and CDR2 are LGHDT and YNNKEL (reference sequence). The CDR3 is 15 residues long. Here the CDR3 reads CASSQELRLNTEAFF. CDR3 coding DNA: TGTGCCAGCAGCCAAGAGCTACGTTTGAACACTGAAGCTTTCTTT.

The V call is TRBV19, the J call TRBJ1-5, with D possibly TRBD1 on 5 matching bases. From germline, CDR1 is LNHDA and CDR2 SQIVND (reference sequence). V was trimmed by 3 bases and J by 4 bases, leaving 16 bases between them. The CDR3 covers 16 residues. The CDR3 region is CASSIWDAEGNQPQHF. Here the CDR3 DNA reads TGTGCCAGTAGTATTTGGGACGCAGAGGGGAATCAGCCCCAGCATTTT.

J is TRBJ2-7 and V is TRBV4-2; D is perhaps TRBD1 (6 bases). The length of the CDR3 is 15 residues. Trimming removed 0 bases at V and 3 bases at J, with 12 bases between. Germline values: CDR1 LGHNA, CDR2 YNFKEQ. CDR3 protein: CASSQELQGSYEQYF. CDR3 nucleotides: TGTGCCAGCAGCCAAGAATTACAGGGAAGCTACGAGCAGTACTTC.

This clone appeared a few times. This chain links TRBV28 with TRBJ2-7; TRBD2 agrees at 9 bases. Unmatched junction bases numbered 4, after V lost 6 bases and J lost 4 bases. Germline values: CDR1 MDHEN, CDR2 SYDVKM. There are 13 residues in the CDR3. CDR3 loop: CASSPAGGYEQYF. The CDR3 DNA sequence: TGTGCCAGCAGCCCAGCGGGAGGATACGAGCAGTACTTC.

The chain employs TRBV20-1 and TRBJ2-3; 13 bases are shared with TRBD2. Germline CDR1 and CDR2: DFQATT and SNEGSKA (reference sequence). Trimming removed 3 bases from V and 1 base from J; junction bases left unmatched: 1. This CDR3 contains 15 residues. CDR3 sequence (DNA): TGCAGTGCTAGTGGGACTAGCGGGGGCACAGATACGCAGTATTTT. Amino acids: CSASGTSGGTDTQYF.

The chain carries TRBV24-1 and TRBJ1-1, with a tentative D call TRBD1 (6 bases). The germline gives CDR1 KGHDR, CDR2 SFDVKD. CDR3 size: 14 residues. The V and J ends lost 4 bases and 5 bases respectively, with 13 bases between them. The CDR3 DNA reads TGTGCCACCAGTGAAGACCACAGGGTAACTGAAGCTTTCTTT. Protein: CATSEDHRVTEAFF.

This chain connects TRBV7-2 to TRBJ2-5; no firm D call. This CDR3 has 14 residues. Germline V gene sequence: CDR1 SGHTA, CDR2 FQGNSA. The V end was cut by 1 base, the J end by 1 base, with 7 bases between. The DNA of the CDR3 is TGTGCCAGCAGCTTAGAGGCAGGCCAAGAGACCCAGTACTTC. Protein product: CASSLEAGQETQYF.

This clone turned up a few times. The chain recombines TRBV4-1 with TRBJ1-2; D might be TRBD1 (6 bases). There are 14 residues in the CDR3. Germline V gives CDR1 MGHRA, CDR2 YSYEKL. V lost 2 bases and J 2 bases, leaving 9 bases between the germline ends. For the CDR3, the DNA is TGCGCCAGCAGCCAACCAGACAGGAACTATGGCTACACCTTC. Its translation: CASSQPDRNYGYTF.

This chain connects TRBV6-5 to TRBJ2-7, with 9 bases identical to TRBD1. The CDR3 covers 14 residues. The germline CDR1 and CDR2 sequences are MNHEY and SVGAGI. The ends lost 5 bases at V and 6 bases at J; junction bases unmatched: 8. CDR3 loop: CASSLRDRVSEQYF. DNA for the CDR3: TGTGCCAGCAGTCTCCGGGACAGGGTGTCCGAGCAGTACTTC.

The chain recombines TRBV7-6 with TRBJ2-3; the D is unclear. The CDR3 spans 15 residues. Germline lookup yields CDR1 SGHVS and CDR2 FNYEAQ. The V and J ends lost 3 bases and 3 bases respectively, with 13 bases between them. CDR3 nucleotide sequence: TGTGCCAGCAGCTTGTTTAACGAAGGGACAGATACGCAGTATTTT. This codes for CASSLFNEGTDTQYF.

The genes are TRBV7-8 and TRBJ1-1; possible D gene TRBD1, 5 bases. This CDR3 spans 15 amino acids. The ends were cut back, 3 bases at V and 0 bases at J, with 11 bases in the middle. CDR1 SGHVS and CDR2 FQNEAQ come from the germline V gene. CDR3 in DNA: TGTGCCAGCAGCTTTGCAGGGATGATGAACACTGAAGCTTTCTTT. This sequence encodes CASSFAGMMNTEAFF.

Only one count was recorded for this clone. The DNA for the CDR3 is TGTGCCAGCAGCACGGGGACTAGCACATCCTACGAGCAGTACTTC. It specifies CASSTGTSTSYEQYF. The V call is TRBV21-1, the J call TRBJ2-7; the table's D call of TRBD2 was not tested on the DNA. TRBV21-1 is a pseudogene locus. The CDR3 runs to 15 residues.

CDR3 in amino acids: CATSKEQGASNQPQHF. CDR3 bases: TGTGCCACCAGCAAAGAACAGGGGGCGAGCAATCAGCCCCAGCATTTT. V and J are TRBV15 and TRBJ1-5, with 9 bases aligning to TRBD1. Germline loops: CDR1 LNHNV, CDR2 YYDKDF (reference sequence). V shed 4 bases, J shed 1 base, and the junction held 5 bases outside the gene matches. The CDR3 consists of 16 residues.

This chain connects TRBV30 to TRBJ2-2; the D is unclear. Trimming pared 2 bases from V and 0 bases from J, leaving 7 bases between. From germline, CDR1 is GTSNPN and CDR2 SVGIG (reference sequence). The CDR3 is 14 residues long. CDR3 nucleotides: TGTGCCTGGAGTCCCCTTACGAACACCGGGGAGCTGTTTTTT. Encoded protein: CAWSPLTNTGELFF.

The chain links TRBV7-8 to TRBJ2-7, with TRBD2 matching 8 bases. V was pared by 0 bases and J by 2 bases, with 3 bases of the junction left unmatched. The CDR3 runs to 15 residues. Germline V gene sequence: CDR1 SGHVS, CDR2 FQNEAQ. CDR3 coding DNA: TGTGCCAGCAGCTTAGCGCTTAGCGGGACCTACGAGCAGTACTTC. Translating it yields CASSLALSGTYEQYF.

The CDR3 here is CASSLRGGTEAFF. The CDR3 DNA is TGTGCCAGCAGCTTGCGGGGCGGGACTGAAGCTTTCTTT. The rearrangement joins TRBV5-5 to TRBJ1-1, with D maybe TRBD1 (5 bases). CDR1 is SGHKS, CDR2 YYEKEE, per germline (reference sequence). Trimming removed 1 base at V and 5 bases at J, with 9 bases between. This CDR3 comprises 13 residues. The full variable domain, with the rest looked up from reference TRBV5-5 and TRBJ1-1, is DAGVTQSPTHLIKTRGQQVTLRCSPISGHKSVSWYQQVLGQGPQFIFQYYEKEERGRGNFPDRFSARQFPNYSSELNVNALLLGDSALYLCASSLRGGTEAFFGQGTRLTVV.

This clone showed up just once. V gene TRBV30 combines with J gene TRBJ2-7; D not resolved. Between the trimmed V and J ends, which lost 3 bases and 3 bases, there was a span of 9 bases. This CDR3 has 12 residues. Germline lookup yields CDR1 GTSNPN and CDR2 SVGIG (reference sequence). The CDR3 DNA is TGTGCCTGGAGACGGAGTCGCTACGAGCAGTACTTC. Translation gives CAWRRSRYEQYF. Together with reference TRBV30 and TRBJ2-7, the CDR3 gives the full variable domain: SQTIHQWPATLVQPVGSPLSLECTVEGTSNPNLYWYRQAAGRGLQLLFYSVGIGQISSEVPQNLSASRPQDRQFILSSKKLLLSDSGFYLCAWRRSRYEQYFGPGTRLTVT.

The chain has TRBV28 and TRBJ2-3, with D unclear. The CDR3 covers 13 residues. CDR1 and CDR2 from the germline V gene are MDHEN and SYDVKM. V was trimmed by 5 bases and J by 2 bases, leaving 8 bases between them. CDR3 region: CASSRQYTDTQYF. The CDR3 DNA follows: TGTGCCAGCAGTCGGCAGTACACAGATACGCAGTATTTT.